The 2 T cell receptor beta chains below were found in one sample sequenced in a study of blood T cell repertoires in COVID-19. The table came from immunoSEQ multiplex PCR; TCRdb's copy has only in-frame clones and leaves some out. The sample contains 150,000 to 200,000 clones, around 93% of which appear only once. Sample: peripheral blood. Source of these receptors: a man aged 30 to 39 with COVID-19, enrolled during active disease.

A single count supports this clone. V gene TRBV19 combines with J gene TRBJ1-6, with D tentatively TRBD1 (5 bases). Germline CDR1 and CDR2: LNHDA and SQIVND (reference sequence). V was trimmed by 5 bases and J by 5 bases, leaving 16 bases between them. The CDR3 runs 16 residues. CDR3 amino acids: CASSLTGGPDNSPLHF. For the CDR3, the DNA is TGTGCCAGTAGTTTAACAGGTGGGCCCGATAATTCACCCCTCCACTTT. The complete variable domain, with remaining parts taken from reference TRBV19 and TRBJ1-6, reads DGGITQSPKYLFRKEGQNVTLSCEQNLNHDAMYWYRQDPGQGLRLIYYSQIVNDFQKGDIAEGYSVSREKKESFPLTVTSAQKNPTAFYLCASSLTGGPDNSPLHFGNGTRLTVT.

CDR3 residues: CASSPGEVNTEAFF. Here the CDR3 DNA reads TGTGCCAGCAGCCCGGGTGAAGTGAACACTGAAGCTTTCTTT. This chain joins TRBV5-4 and TRBJ1-1; D not certain. From germline, CDR1 is SGHNT and CDR2 YYREEE (reference sequence). V lost 4 bases, J lost 0 bases, and 10 bases lay in between. The CDR3 runs to 14 residues.